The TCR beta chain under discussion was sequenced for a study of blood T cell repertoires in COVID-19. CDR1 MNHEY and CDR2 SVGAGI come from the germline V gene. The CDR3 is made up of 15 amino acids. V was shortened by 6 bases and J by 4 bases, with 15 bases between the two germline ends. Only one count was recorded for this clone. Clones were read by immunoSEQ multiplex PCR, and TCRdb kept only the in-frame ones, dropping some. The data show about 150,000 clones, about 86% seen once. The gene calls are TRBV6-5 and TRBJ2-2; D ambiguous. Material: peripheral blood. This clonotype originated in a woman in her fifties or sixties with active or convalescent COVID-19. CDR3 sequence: CASSRMVQSTGELFF. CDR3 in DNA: TGTGCCAGCAGCCGGATGGTACAGTCCACCGGGGAGCTGTTTTTT.